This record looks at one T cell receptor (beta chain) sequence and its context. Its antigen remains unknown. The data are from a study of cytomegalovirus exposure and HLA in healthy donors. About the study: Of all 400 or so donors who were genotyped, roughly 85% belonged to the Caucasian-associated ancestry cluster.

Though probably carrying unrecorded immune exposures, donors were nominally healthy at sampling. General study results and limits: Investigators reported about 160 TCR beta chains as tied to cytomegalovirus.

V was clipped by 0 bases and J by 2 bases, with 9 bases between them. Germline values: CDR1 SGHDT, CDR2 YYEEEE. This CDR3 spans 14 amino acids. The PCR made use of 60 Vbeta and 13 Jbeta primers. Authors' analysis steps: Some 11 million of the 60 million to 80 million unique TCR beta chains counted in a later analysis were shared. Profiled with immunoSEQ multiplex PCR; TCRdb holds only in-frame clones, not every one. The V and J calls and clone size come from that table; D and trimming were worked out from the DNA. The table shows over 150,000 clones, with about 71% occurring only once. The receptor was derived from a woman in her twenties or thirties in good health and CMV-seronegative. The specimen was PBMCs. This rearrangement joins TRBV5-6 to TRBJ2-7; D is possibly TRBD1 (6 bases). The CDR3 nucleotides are TGTGCCAGCAGCTTGGTGGGACAAACCTACGAGCAGTACTTC. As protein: CASSLVGQTYEQYF.